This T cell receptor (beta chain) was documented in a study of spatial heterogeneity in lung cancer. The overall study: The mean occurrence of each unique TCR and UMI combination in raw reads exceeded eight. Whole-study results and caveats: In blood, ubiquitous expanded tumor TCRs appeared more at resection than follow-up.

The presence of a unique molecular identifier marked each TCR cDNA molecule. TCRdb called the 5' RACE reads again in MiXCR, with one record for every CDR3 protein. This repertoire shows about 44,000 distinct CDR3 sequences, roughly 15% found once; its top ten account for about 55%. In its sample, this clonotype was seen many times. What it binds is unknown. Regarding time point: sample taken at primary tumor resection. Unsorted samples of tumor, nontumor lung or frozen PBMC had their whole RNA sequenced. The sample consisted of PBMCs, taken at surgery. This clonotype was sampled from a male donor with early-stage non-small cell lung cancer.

The CDR3 is CASSKRTDMNTEAFF. The CDR3 DNA reads as TGTGCCAGCAGTAAGCGGACGGATATGAACACTGAAGCTTTCTTT. J is TRBJ1-1 and V is TRBV6-5, with D unclear. Germline V lookup: CDR1 MNHEY, CDR2 SVGAGI. CDR3 length: 15 residues. Trimming shortened V by 5 bases and J by 0 bases, and 13 bases separated the two germline ends.